This T cell receptor beta chain was obtained from a study of OX40 agonist ivuxolimab in advanced cancers. Some background on the complete study: The costimulatory receptor OX40 (CD134) was targeted by ivuxolimab, a fully human IgG2 agonistic monoclonal antibody. Intravenous ivuxolimab was administered to patients every 2 weeks at six dose levels: 0.01, 0.1, 0.3, 1.5, 3 and 10 mg/kg. Prior anti-PD-1, anti-PD-L1 or anti-CTLA-4 therapy was permitted, and less than 45% of dose-escalation patients had received checkpoint inhibitors. Three dose-escalation patients achieved partial responses, one with hepatocellular carcinoma and two with cutaneous melanoma. The paper describes the monotherapy dose-escalation part (N ≈ 52 patients) of the phase I trial of ivuxolimab. In the dose-escalation cohort, approximately 82% of patients were male, and the mean age was 60 years with a range of about 20 to 90. Peripheral TCRbeta sequencing aimed to test whether ivuxolimab altered TCR sequence diversity and caused clonal T-cell expansion. Of the roughly 50 dose-escalation patients, hepatocellular carcinoma was present in about 20, melanoma in around 15, renal cell carcinoma in 9 and head and neck cancer in 9.

Broader findings and caveats from the paper: Which antigens the clonally expanded peripheral T cells were specific for was not determined. After ivuxolimab, CD8+ T cells had more expanded clones than CD4+ T cells on average. Partial responders in the 0.1-3.0 mg/kg groups had among the lowest normalized peripheral clonal expansion, especially among CD8+ T cells. At doses of 0.1 to 3.0 mg/kg, clonal expansion of both CD4+ and CD8+ T cells in blood was seen between baseline and week 6. Low levels of normalized T-cell clonal expansion were also seen in some patients who did not respond.

CDR1 SGHNT and CDR2 YENEEA are derived from the germline V gene. The germline ends are 9 bases apart after V is trimmed by 2 bases and J by 8 bases. The CDR3 numbers 13 residues from cysteine through phenylalanine. Here the CDR3 DNA is all that survives: 39 bases in frame from base 1. Genomic DNA was isolated from the sorted cells so that the TCRbeta CDR3 region could be sequenced. The immunoSEQ Assay was used for sequencing of TCRbeta CDR3 regions. Drawn from immuneACCESS, this table holds only the in-frame rearrangements with V and J called that TCRdb kept. Clones are partly lost; checked studies trace under half to an unresolved V gene and leave the rest unexplained. In all, the sample holds 80,000 to 100,000 clones, and roughly nine tenths of those were seen once. The ten largest clones take up roughly 5% of the sample. The trial excluded patients who had a history of autoimmune disease or who were on systemic immunosuppression. Peripheral blood for TCR sequencing was drawn from every dose cohort at baseline, at cycle 4 day 1 and at cycle 7 day 1. Samples came from an open-label, multicenter, first-in-human phase I dose-escalation trial of ivuxolimab. Adults with locally advanced or metastatic melanoma, renal cell, hepatocellular, or head and neck squamous cell carcinoma were enrolled in the trial. Before TCR sequencing, CD4+ and CD8+ T cells were separately sorted from peripheral blood.

Turning to this clone: No antigen is known for it. No clone much larger than this one lies a single base away; base qualities are absent.

The sample here was CD4+ or CD8+ T cells sorted from blood, taken in a trial of the OX40 agonist ivuxolimab. The clonotype originates from an adult with an advanced solid tumor such as melanoma, head and neck, liver or kidney cancer. The receptor chain draws on TRBV11-3 and TRBJ2-2, with an unclear D gene assignment. The DNA reads as follows: TGTGCCAGCAGCTTATTTGTTACAGGGGAGCTGTTTTTT. This is translated as CASSLFVTGELFF.